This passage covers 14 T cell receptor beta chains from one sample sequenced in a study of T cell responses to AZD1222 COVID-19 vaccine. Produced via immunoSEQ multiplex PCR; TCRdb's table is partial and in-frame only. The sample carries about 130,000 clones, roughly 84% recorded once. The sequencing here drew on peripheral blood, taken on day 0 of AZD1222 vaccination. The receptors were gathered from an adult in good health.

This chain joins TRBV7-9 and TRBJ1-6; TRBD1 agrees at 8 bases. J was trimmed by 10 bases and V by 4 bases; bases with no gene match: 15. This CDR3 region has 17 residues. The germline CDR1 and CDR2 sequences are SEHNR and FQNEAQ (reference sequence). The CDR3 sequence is CASSSTGQGPRRSPLHF. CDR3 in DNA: TGTGCCAGCAGCTCAACAGGACAGGGCCCCAGGAGGTCACCCCTCCACTTT. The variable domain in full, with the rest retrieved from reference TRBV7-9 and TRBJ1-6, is DTGVSQNPRHKITKRGQNVTFRCDPISEHNRLYWYRQTLGQGPEFLTYFQNEAQLEKSRLLSDRFSAERPKGSFSTLEIQRTEQGDSAMYLCASSSTGQGPRRSPLHFGNGTRLTVT.

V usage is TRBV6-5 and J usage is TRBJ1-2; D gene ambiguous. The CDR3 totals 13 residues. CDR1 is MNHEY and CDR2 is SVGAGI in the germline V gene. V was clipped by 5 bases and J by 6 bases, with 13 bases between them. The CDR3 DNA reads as TGTGCCAGCAGTCGGTCCTTCGGGGATGGCTACACCTTC. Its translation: CASSRSFGDGYTF.

The CDR3 coding sequence is TGTGCCAGCAGTTTAAGGCAGAACTATGGCTACACCTTC. It yields the protein CASSLRQNYGYTF. The chain carries TRBV27 and TRBJ1-2; D is undetermined. Deletions cut 2 bases from V and 2 bases from J, with 6 bases between. The CDR3 has 13 amino acids. CDR1 is MNHEY and CDR2 is SMNVEV in the germline V gene (reference sequence).

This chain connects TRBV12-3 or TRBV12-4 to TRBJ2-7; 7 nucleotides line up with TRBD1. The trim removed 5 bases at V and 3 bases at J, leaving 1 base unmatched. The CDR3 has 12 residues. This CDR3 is CASSRTGYEQYF. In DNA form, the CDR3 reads TGTGCCAGCAGTCGGACAGGCTACGAGCAGTACTTC.

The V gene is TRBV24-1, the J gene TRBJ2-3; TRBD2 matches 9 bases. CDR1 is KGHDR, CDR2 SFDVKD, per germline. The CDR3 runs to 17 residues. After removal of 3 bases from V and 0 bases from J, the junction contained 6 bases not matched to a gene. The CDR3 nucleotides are TGTGCCACCAGTGATACCCGACTAGCGGAGAGCACAGATACGCAGTATTTT. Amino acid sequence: CATSDTRLAESTDTQYF.

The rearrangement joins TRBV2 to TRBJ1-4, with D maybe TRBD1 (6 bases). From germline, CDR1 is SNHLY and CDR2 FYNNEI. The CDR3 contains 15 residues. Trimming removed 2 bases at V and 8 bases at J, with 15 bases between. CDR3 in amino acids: CASSERRGGGEKLFF. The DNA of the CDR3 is TGTGCCAGCAGTGAACGCAGGGGAGGTGGGGAAAAACTGTTTTTT.

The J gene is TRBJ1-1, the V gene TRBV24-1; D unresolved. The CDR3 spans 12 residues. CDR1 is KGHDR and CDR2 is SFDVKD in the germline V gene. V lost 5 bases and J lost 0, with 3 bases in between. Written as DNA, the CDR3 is TGTGCCACCAGTGGACTGAACACTGAAGCTTTCTTT. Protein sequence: CATSGLNTEAFF.

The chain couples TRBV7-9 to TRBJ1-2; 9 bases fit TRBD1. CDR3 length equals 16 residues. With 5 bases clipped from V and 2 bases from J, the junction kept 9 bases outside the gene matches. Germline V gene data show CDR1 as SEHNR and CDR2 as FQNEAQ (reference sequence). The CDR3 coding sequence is TGTGCCAGCAGCCCCCAGGGGACAGGGACGAACTATGGCTACACCTTC. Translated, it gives CASSPQGTGTNYGYTF.

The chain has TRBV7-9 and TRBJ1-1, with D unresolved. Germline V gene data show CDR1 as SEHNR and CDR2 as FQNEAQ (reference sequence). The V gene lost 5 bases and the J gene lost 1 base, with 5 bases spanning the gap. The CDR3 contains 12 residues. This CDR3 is CASSPQNTEAFF. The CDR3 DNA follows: TGTGCCAGCAGCCCTCAGAACACTGAAGCTTTCTTT.

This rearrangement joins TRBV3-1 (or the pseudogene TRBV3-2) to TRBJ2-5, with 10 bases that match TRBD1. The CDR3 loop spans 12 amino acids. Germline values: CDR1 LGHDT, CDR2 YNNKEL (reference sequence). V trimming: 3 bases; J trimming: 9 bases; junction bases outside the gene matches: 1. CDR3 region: CASSQTGGSQYF. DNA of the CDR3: TGTGCCAGCAGCCAGACAGGGGGCTCCCAGTACTTC.

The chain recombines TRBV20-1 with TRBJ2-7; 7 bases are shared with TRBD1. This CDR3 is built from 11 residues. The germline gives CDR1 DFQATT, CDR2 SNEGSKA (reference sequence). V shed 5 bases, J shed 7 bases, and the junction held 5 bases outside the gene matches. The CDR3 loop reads CSARGQEEQYF. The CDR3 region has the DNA TGCAGTGCTCGCGGACAGGAAGAGCAGTACTTC.

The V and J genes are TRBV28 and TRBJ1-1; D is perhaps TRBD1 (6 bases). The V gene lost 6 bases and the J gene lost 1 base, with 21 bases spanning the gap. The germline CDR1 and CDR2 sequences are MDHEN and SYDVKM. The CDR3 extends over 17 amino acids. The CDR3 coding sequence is TGTGCCAGCAGGCCTGTACAGGGTCTCCTAGCGAACACTGAAGCTTTCTTT. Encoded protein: CASRPVQGLLANTEAFF.

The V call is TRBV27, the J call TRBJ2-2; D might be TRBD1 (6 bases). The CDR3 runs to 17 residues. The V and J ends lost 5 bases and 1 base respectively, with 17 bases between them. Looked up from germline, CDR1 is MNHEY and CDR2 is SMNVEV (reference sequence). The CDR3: CASSPRPGTRNTGELFF. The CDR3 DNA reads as TGTGCCAGCAGTCCAAGGCCTGGGACAAGGAACACCGGGGAGCTGTTTTTT.

Written as DNA, the CDR3 is TGCGCCAGCAGCCTCGCAGGGGACTCTGGAAACACCATATATTTT. This gives the protein CASSLAGDSGNTIYF. V is TRBV4-1 and J is TRBJ1-3, with D perhaps TRBD1 (6 bases). The V gene's germline CDR1 is MGHRA and CDR2 YSYEKL. V shed 4 bases and J shed 0 bases, with 10 bases lying between them. The CDR3 has 15 amino acids.